This entry concerns a single T cell receptor beta chain. What it recognizes is unknown. Phenotypically, naive CD8+ T cells corresponded to CD45RO-CCR7+CD27+CD95-. The sample originates from a study of CXCR3-negative and CXCR3-positive naive CD8 T cells. Study-wide results and caveats: In both naive subsets diversity was comparably high, whereas memory CD8+ cells showed much lower diversity. Naive CXCR3-positive and CXCR3-negative cells shared TRBV-TRBJ usage; memory cells diverged. CXCR3-positive naive cells carried more hydrophobic TRB CDR3s than CXCR3-negative naive cells did. Naive subsets showed comparable surface CD5, and TCR interaction strength was also inferred from TRB CDR3 physicochemistry.

Germline V CDR1 and CDR2: LNHDA, SQIVND (reference sequence). This CDR3 has 14 residues. The authors prepared UMI-labeled TRB cDNA libraries by 5' RACE. One entry per CDR3 protein, without DNA, is what TCRdb gives after re-calling the 5' RACE reads. The sample features 140,000 to 150,000 distinct CDR3 sequences, with about 0.28% in its top ten. Sequencing was done on a sample of naive CXCR3+ CD8+ T cells from blood. Regarding subset: CD45RO-CCR7+CD27+CD95- naive CD8+ T cells expressing CXCR3 (TNR3+). The receptor's source is a human donor in good health. Some clones in this sample may be carry-over from other donors' samples. V is TRBV19 and J is TRBJ1-1; TCRdb proposes TRBD1, but this gene call is untestable without DNA. The CDR3 protein is CASRTSGGSTEAFF.